The 14 T cell receptor beta chains below all came from one sample that was sequenced in a study of breast tumors, draining lymph nodes, adjacent tissues. Samples came from axillary lymph nodes draining the breast cancer. TCRdb fed the multiplex PCR reads into MiXCR, producing one record per CDR3 protein. The profile shows about 200,000 distinct CDR3 sequences, over 25% of them singletons. Sequencing was carried out using axillary lymph node tissue. All receptors derive from a female donor with breast cancer. Some clones in this sample may be carry-over from other donors' samples.

In its sample, this clonotype was seen many times. The chain combines TRBV5-8 with TRBJ2-7; 12 bases line up with TRBD2. V dropped 4 bases and J dropped 4; count of bases not matched to a gene: 12. The germline gives CDR1 SGHTS, CDR2 YDEGEE. CDR3 length: 17 amino acids. CDR3 region: CASSRRLAGALSYEQYF. DNA of the CDR3: TGTGCCAGCAGCCGCCGACTAGCGGGAGCCCTCTCGTACGAGCAGTACTTC.

For the CDR3, the DNA is TGTGCCAGCAGCTTGGGCGACAGGGAAGAGACCCAGTACTTC. Translated, it gives CASSLGDREETQYF. The rearrangement joins TRBV5-4 to TRBJ2-5; TRBD1 agrees at 7 bases. Germline CDR1 is SGHNT and CDR2 is YYREEE (reference sequence). The trim removed 0 bases at V and 3 bases at J, leaving 2 bases unmatched. CDR3 length: 14 residues.

This clonotype appeared many times. Here the CDR3 reads CSAREGTGRSGGEKLFF. CDR3 nucleotides: TGCAGTGCTAGAGAAGGAACAGGGCGTTCGGGTGGTGAAAAACTGTTTTTT. The chain uses TRBV20-1 and TRBJ1-4; TRBD1 might be the D (6 bases). Trimming removed 0 bases from V and 7 bases from J, with 21 bases in between. Germline assignment: CDR1 DFQATT and CDR2 SNEGSKA (reference sequence). This CDR3 is built from 17 residues.

This clonotype has at least ten counts. The genes are TRBV29-1 and TRBJ2-3, with TRBD1 matching over 9 bases. Trimming removed 1 base from V and 5 bases from J; junction bases left unmatched: 1. The CDR3 is 13 amino acids. CDR1 SQVTM and CDR2 ANQGSEA come from the germline V gene. CDR3 nucleotides: TGCAGCGTTGAAGTGACAGGGGGAGATACGCAGTATTTT. As protein: CSVEVTGGDTQYF.

There are many counts of this clonotype. V usage is TRBV28 and J usage is TRBJ2-1; D remains unclear. There are 13 residues in the CDR3. Trimming shortened V by 8 bases and J by 0 bases, and 8 bases separated the two germline ends. Germline values: CDR1 MDHEN, CDR2 SYDVKM. CDR3 in DNA: TGTGCCAGCGCGAAGCCCTCCTACAATGAGCAGTTCTTC. Its protein product is CASAKPSYNEQFF.

This clonotype was detected many times. The chain combines TRBV27 with TRBJ1-2; D remains unclear. Germline V CDR1 and CDR2: MNHEY, SMNVEV (reference sequence). The CDR3 is made up of 11 amino acids. The V gene lost 1 base and the J gene lost 6 bases, with 3 bases spanning the gap. CDR3 sequence (DNA): TGTGCCAGCAGTTTATGCCATGGCTACACCTTC. Its protein is CASSLCHGYTF.

Points on this clonotype: Since a much larger clone is just one base distant, this may be a read error. The chain has TRBV6-2 or TRBV6-3 and TRBJ2-7; D gene unclear. This CDR3 has 12 residues. The germline gives CDR1 MNHEY, CDR2 SVGEGT. The germline V and J ends were trimmed by 7 bases and 3 bases, with 10 bases remaining between them. CDR3 in amino acids: CASKGVGYEQYF. CDR3 nucleotides: TGTGCCAGCAAGGGTGTGGGCTACGAGCAGTACTTC.

Ten or more counts support this clonotype. This rearrangement joins TRBV11-2 to TRBJ2-7, with D tentatively TRBD1 (5 bases). V lost 5 bases and J lost 1, with 12 bases in between. Germline V lookup: CDR1 SGHAT, CDR2 FQNNGV. The CDR3 length is 14 residues. CDR3: CASSASRDSYEQYF. CDR3 nucleotides: TGTGCCAGCAGCGCGAGCAGGGATTCCTACGAGCAGTACTTC.

This chain joins TRBV20-1 and TRBJ1-2; TRBD1 might be the D (6 bases). Trimming pared 6 bases from V and 2 bases from J, leaving 13 bases between. CDR1 and CDR2 (germline): DFQATT, SNEGSKA (reference sequence). The CDR3 length is 13 residues. The CDR3 protein is CSARTAANYGYTF. The CDR3 DNA follows: TGCAGTGCCAGGACAGCAGCAAACTATGGCTACACCTTC.

This clonotype was recorded at least ten times. The chain employs TRBV20-1 and TRBJ2-3, with TRBD2 as a possible D gene (7 bases). Trimming removed 6 bases at V and 8 bases at J, with 21 bases between. Germline V lookup: CDR1 DFQATT, CDR2 SNEGSKA (reference sequence). This CDR3 region has 14 residues. The CDR3 sequence is CSAQTSKGGVTQYF. CDR3 nucleotide sequence: TGCAGTGCACAGACTAGCAAGGGGGGTGTTACGCAGTATTTT.

For this clonotype: This may come from a read error, since a much larger clone is one base off. This chain links TRBV18 with TRBJ2-7; D remains unclear. The CDR3 has 14 amino acids. Germline V CDR1 and CDR2: KGHSH, LQKENI. CDR3 sequence (DNA): TGTGCCAGCTCACCATCGGCAGGCTCCTACAAGCAGTACTTC. Translating gives CASSPSAGSYKQYF.

This clonotype was seen at least ten times. This chain links TRBV5-1 with TRBJ1-5; D gene unclear. Trimming stripped 4 bases from V and 3 bases from J, with 5 bases between. CDR3 length: 12 amino acids. The germline CDR1 and CDR2 sequences are SGHRS and YFSETQ. CDR3 nucleotide sequence: TGCGCCAGCAGCGACATCAATCAGCCCCAGCATTTT. This codes for CASSDINQPQHF. Full variable domain (missing parts from reference TRBV5-1 and TRBJ1-5): KAGVTQTPRYLIKTRGQQVTLSCSPISGHRSVSWYQQTPGQGLQFLFEYFSETQRNKGNFPGRFSGRQFSNSRSEMNVSTLELGDSALYLCASSDINQPQHFGDGTRLSIL.

This clonotype appeared many times. The rearrangement links TRBV5-4 to TRBJ1-2; D not resolved. Germline V CDR1 and CDR2: SGHNT, YYREEE (reference sequence). The CDR3 extends over 13 amino acids. With 0 bases removed from V and 6 bases from J, the gap between germline ends came to 9 bases. CDR3 sequence reads: CASSLGPRDGYTF. In DNA form, the CDR3 reads TGTGCCAGCAGCTTGGGCCCCAGAGATGGCTACACCTTC.

The chain recombines TRBV20-1 with TRBJ2-1; 8 bases fit TRBD1. Germline V gene lookup returns CDR1 DFQATT and CDR2 SNEGSKA (reference sequence). This CDR3 contains 15 residues. With 6 bases clipped from V and 6 bases from J, the junction kept 13 bases outside the gene matches. CDR3 nucleotides: TGCAGTGCCCGACAGGGGTATTGGGGGTCCAATGAGCAGTTCTTC. The encoded protein is CSARQGYWGSNEQFF.